This TCR beta chain emerged from a study of identical twins. Via MiXCR, TCRdb re-called the 5' RACE reads, giving one row per CDR3 protein. The top ten hold 2.5% to 3.5% of the sample, which has under 300,000 distinct CDR3 sequences, roughly 8.7% seen once. This clonotype was found a few times. Its antigen remains unidentified. Study-level results: Abundant cord blood beta clonotypes carried fewer insertions; memory repertoires showed none.

J was trimmed by 8 bases and V by 5 bases; bases with no gene match: 14. Germline loops: CDR1 SGHVS, CDR2 FQNEAQ. CDR3 size: 15 residues. These records were also assigned to another study, of yellow fever vaccine responses in identical twins.

The material sequenced was CD8+ T cells sorted from blood. This receptor was obtained from a woman between 18 and 29 years old in good health. This sequence joins TRBV7-8 and TRBJ1-2; TRBD1 matches 7 bases. This CDR3 reads CASSKTAPGTDGYTF. CDR3 bases: TGTGCCAGCAGCAAAACCGCACCCGGGACAGACGGCTACACCTTC.